This T cell receptor (beta chain) was profiled in a study of PD-L1 blockade in urothelial cancer. Overall study context: About 90% of the 29 patients were men with bladder-origin urothelial cancer. Prior chemotherapy regimens per patient numbered 0 to 3.

Time point defined: pretreatment peripheral blood. Assay: immunoSEQ multiplex PCR; the TCRdb copy retains only in-frame clones and omits some. The sample lists about 87,000 clones; 65% to 85% were seen once. Germline V gene lookup returns CDR1 LNHDA and CDR2 SQIVND (reference sequence). Trimming took 0 bases from V and 8 from J, leaving 10 bases between them. This CDR3 contains 13 residues. The source was PBMCs, collected around atezolizumab (anti-PD-L1) treatment. This sequence joins TRBV19 and TRBJ1-2; no firm D call. This receptor was obtained from a man in his 60s with urothelial cancer. Here the CDR3 reads CASSIESGRGYTF. CDR3 coding DNA: TGTGCCAGTAGTATAGAATCAGGCCGGGGCTACACCTTC. Full variable domain (missing parts from reference TRBV19 and TRBJ1-2): DGGITQSPKYLFRKEGQNVTLSCEQNLNHDAMYWYRQDPGQGLRLIYYSQIVNDFQKGDIAEGYSVSREKKESFPLTVTSAQKNPTAFYLCASSIESGRGYTFGSGTRLTVV.